The sequence of this T cell receptor (beta chain) was determined in a study of T cell repertoires in cytomegalovirus infection. Trimming pared 7 bases from V and 0 bases from J, leaving 28 bases between. The germline CDR1 and CDR2 sequences are MNHEY and SVGEGT. The CDR3 contains 20 residues. Using its own MiXCR run on the reads, TCRdb lists one record per CDR3 protein. The profile covers some 160,000 distinct CDR3 sequences, with 17% appearing a single time and around a sixth taken by the ten largest. This rearrangement joins TRBV6-2 or TRBV6-3 to TRBJ2-1; D ambiguous. Material: CD8+ T cells from PBMCs. The receptor was derived from a human donor in good health (CMV status not recorded). Some clones in this sample may be carry-over from other donors' samples. The CDR3 sequence: CASILSSSRRPLSSYNEQFF. The CDR3 nucleotides are TGTGCCAGCATCCTATCCTCGAGTCGACGACCCCTAAGCTCCTACAATGAGCAGTTCTTC.